Presented here are 23 T cell receptor beta chains from one specimen sequenced in a study of regulatory T cells in long-lasting Graves disease (dated by TCRdb to about 2021). Explained via the paper, the time point label denotes: newly diagnosed GD, antithyroid drugs for less than 3 months. RNA was extracted from PBMCs in TRIzol for both TCR sequencing and RNA sequencing. Libraries were prepared through multiplex PCR. The reads were generated on an Illumina HiSeq 4000. To build TCR beta libraries, CDR3 regions were amplified by Arm-PCR using iRepertoire HTBI primers. TCRdb redid the processing of the public reads, applying fastp at Q25 and MiXCR, and retained in-frame beta chains. Each CDR3 protein gets just one entry, which takes the most common genes and DNA from the rows behind it. The sample records 530,000 or so distinct CDR3 sequences, about 16% of which are singletons. The ten largest clones take up around 13% of the sample.

These data were also filed under a second study, of T cells in Graves' hyperthyroidism and ophthalmopathy.

Sequencing was performed on peripheral blood mononuclear cells (PBMCs), taken at new diagnosis, from a patient treated with antithyroid drugs. Source of these receptors: a man aged 18 to 35 with Graves disease. Donor details come from another sample of the same person, matched by shared clones.

The gene calls are TRBV6-9 and TRBJ1-1; the D gene is possibly TRBD1 (5 bases). CDR3 length equals 14 residues. V lost 4 bases to trimming and J lost 3 bases, with 12 bases between them. Germline lookup yields CDR1 MNHGY and CDR2 SVAAGI. The CDR3 is CASSFNRRDTEAFF. DNA of the CDR3: TGTGCCAGCAGTTTTAACAGGAGGGACACTGAAGCTTTCTTT.

This clonotype was counted between two and nine times. This sequence joins TRBV6-1 and TRBJ1-2; a possible D gene is TRBD1 (6 bases). CDR3 length: 13 residues. Germline values: CDR1 MNHNS, CDR2 SASEGT. With 10 bases removed from V and 1 base from J, the gap between germline ends came to 13 bases. This CDR3 is CATYQQGNYGYTF. CDR3 nucleotide sequence: TGTGCCACCTATCAACAGGGTAACTATGGCTACACCTTC.

This clonotype came up many times. Written as DNA, the CDR3 is TGTGCCAGCAGCTTAGATATGCCTAGCGGCCTATACGAGCAGTACTTC. Residues: CASSLDMPSGLYEQYF. The rearrangement links TRBV11-2 to TRBJ2-7; 7 bases match TRBD2. Germline assignment: CDR1 SGHAT and CDR2 FQNNGV. The CDR3 length is 16 residues. The V segment lost 0 bases and the J segment 4 bases; nucleotides outside the gene matches: 9.

This clonotype was counted at least ten times. The chain links TRBV7-8 to TRBJ1-1; a weak D match, TRBD1 (5 bases). Trimming took 0 bases from V and 2 from J, leaving 13 bases between them. The germline CDR1 and CDR2 sequences are SGHVS and FQNEAQ. The CDR3 totals 16 residues. The CDR3 region is CASSLAGANINTEAFF. CDR3 nucleotide sequence: TGTGCCAGCAGCTTAGCAGGGGCTAATATTAACACTGAAGCTTTCTTT.

This clonotype came up many times. This chain connects TRBV6-1 to TRBJ2-7; no definite D call. This CDR3 has 14 amino acids. V gave up 3 bases and J gave up 0 bases, with 9 bases separating them. Germline loops: CDR1 MNHNS, CDR2 SASEGT. Here the CDR3 reads CASSEVSTSYEQYF. CDR3 coding DNA: TGTGCCAGCAGTGAGGTGAGCACCTCCTACGAGCAGTACTTC.

The chain is built from TRBV19 and TRBJ1-1, with D tentatively TRBD1 (5 bases). V lost 3 bases to trimming and J lost 1 base, with 21 bases between them. CDR3 length: 18 amino acids. Germline CDR1 and CDR2: LNHDA and SQIVND (reference sequence). The CDR3 is CASSIRKWSGSSNTEAFF. CDR3 in DNA: TGTGCCAGTAGTATTAGAAAGTGGTCAGGGTCGTCGAACACTGAAGCTTTCTTT.

The chain recombines TRBV19 with TRBJ2-1; perhaps TRBD1 as D (6 bases). CDR1 LNHDA and CDR2 SQIVND come from the germline V gene (reference sequence). The length of the CDR3 is 15 residues. V gave up 7 bases and J gave up 4 bases, with 17 bases separating them. Here the CDR3 DNA reads TGTGCCAGTACCCCCGACAGGACCATGTACAATGAGCAGTTCTTC. It encodes CASTPDRTMYNEQFF. Drawing the rest from reference TRBV19 and TRBJ2-1, the complete variable domain is DGGITQSPKYLFRKEGQNVTLSCEQNLNHDAMYWYRQDPGQGLRLIYYSQIVNDFQKGDIAEGYSVSREKKESFPLTVTSAQKNPTAFYLCASTPDRTMYNEQFFGPGTRLTVL.

The chain recombines TRBV7-9 with TRBJ2-3, with D possibly matching TRBD2 (6 bases). CDR1 is SEHNR and CDR2 is FQNEAQ in the germline V gene (reference sequence). The CDR3 covers 13 residues. Trimming took 5 bases from V and 7 from J, leaving 13 bases between them. CDR3 residues: CASSGGTENTQYF. For the CDR3, the DNA is TGTGCCAGCAGCGGGGGGACCGAGAATACGCAGTATTTT.

This clonotype was detected a few times. The gene calls are TRBV20-1 and TRBJ2-7, with D possibly matching TRBD2 (5 bases). From germline, CDR1 is DFQATT and CDR2 SNEGSKA (reference sequence). Between the trimmed V and J ends, which lost 0 bases and 4 bases, there was a span of 22 bases. The CDR3 loop spans 17 amino acids. The CDR3 DNA follows: TGCAGTGCTAGAGAATCCGCCAGGACTGCTCGGGTTTACGAGCAGTACTTC. Its protein is CSARESARTARVYEQYF.

This clonotype was found once. This chain links TRBV9 with TRBJ2-7, with TRBD2 identical over 13 bases. CDR3 size: 15 residues. The germline V gene has CDR1 SGDLS and CDR2 YYNGEE. V trimming: 3 bases; J trimming: 4 bases; junction bases outside the gene matches: 4. Here the CDR3 DNA reads TGTGCCAGCAGCGCGGGACTAGCGGGATTTTACGAGCAGTACTTC. Its translation is CASSAGLAGFYEQYF.

V is TRBV5-1 and J is TRBJ1-3; a weak D match, TRBD1 (5 bases). V was trimmed by 6 bases and J by 2 bases, leaving 18 bases between them. Germline CDR1 and CDR2: SGHRS and YFSETQ. This CDR3 comprises 16 residues. CDR3 DNA sequence: TGCGCCAGCACCCCCACGCTGGGGGGGACTGGAAACACCATATATTTT. Its translation: CASTPTLGGTGNTIYF.

The gene calls are TRBV11-1 and TRBJ2-5, with 7 positions matching TRBD2. The CDR3 length is 13 residues. J was trimmed by 4 bases and V by 5 bases; bases with no gene match: 4. Per germline, CDR1 SGHAT and CDR2 FQDESV (reference sequence). CDR3 nucleotides: TGTGCCAGCAGCGGCGGACTAGGAGAGACCCAGTACTTC. It translates to CASSGGLGETQYF. Full variable domain (missing parts from reference TRBV11-1 and TRBJ2-5): EAEVAQSPRYKITEKSQAVAFWCDPISGHATLYWYRQILGQGPELLVQFQDESVVDDSQLPKDRFSAERLKGVDSTLKIQPAELGDSAMYLCASSGGLGETQYFGPGTRLLVL.

This clonotype was recorded a few times. The chain uses TRBV6-2 or TRBV6-3 and TRBJ2-3; D is unresolved. Per germline, CDR1 MNHEY and CDR2 SVGEGT. There are 15 residues in the CDR3. V dropped 2 bases and J dropped 0 bases, with 9 bases sitting between them. The CDR3 DNA sequence: TGTGCCAGCAGTTACGAGCCAAAAAGCACAGATACGCAGTATTTT. It specifies CASSYEPKSTDTQYF.

This clonotype was observed a handful of times. This chain links TRBV6-1 with TRBJ1-2, with D unresolved. Germline lookup yields CDR1 MNHNS and CDR2 SASEGT. V gave up 8 bases and J gave up 5 bases, with 15 bases separating them. The CDR3 is made up of 13 amino acids. The CDR3 reads CASAPLGRYGYTF. The CDR3 DNA sequence: TGTGCCAGCGCCCCACTAGGACGGTATGGCTACACCTTC.

This clonotype was counted at least ten times. The chain uses TRBV18 and TRBJ2-1; 11 nucleotides align to TRBD2. The CDR3 is made up of 13 amino acids. CDR1 and CDR2 from the germline V gene are KGHSH and LQKENI. V trimming: 1 base; J trimming: 10 bases; junction bases outside the gene matches: 0. This chain's CDR3 is CASSPLAGGEQFF. The CDR3 DNA reads as TGTGCCAGCTCACCACTAGCGGGAGGGGAGCAGTTCTTC.

This clonotype was counted at least ten times. This chain links TRBV7-3 with TRBJ2-2; D may match TRBD1 or TRBD2 (5 bases each). The CDR3 is 17 residues long. V was shortened by 5 bases and J by 0 bases, with 16 bases between the two germline ends. Germline CDR1 and CDR2: SGHTA and FQGTGA. The CDR3 loop is CASSPTRDVANTGELFF. The CDR3 DNA is TGTGCCAGCAGCCCTACGAGGGACGTAGCGAACACCGGGGAGCTGTTTTTT.

This clonotype was recorded at least ten times. The rearrangement joins TRBV28 to TRBJ1-4, with D possibly being TRBD1 (6 bases). V lost 8 bases and J lost 8, with 12 bases in between. The CDR3 contains 12 residues. Germline lookup yields CDR1 MDHEN and CDR2 SYDVKM. The CDR3 is CASHKGEEKLFF. CDR3 in DNA: TGTGCCAGCCATAAGGGGGAAGAAAAACTGTTTTTT. The variable domain in full, with the rest retrieved from reference TRBV28 and TRBJ1-4, is DVKVTQSSRYLVKRTGEKVFLECVQDMDHENMFWYRQDPGLGLRLIYFSYDVKMKEKGDIPEGYSVSREKKERFSLILESASTNQTSMYLCASHKGEEKLFFGSGTQLSVL.

The chain uses TRBV3-1 and TRBJ2-7, with 7 bases fitting TRBD2. The V and J ends lost 4 bases and 4 bases, in that order; junction bases with no gene match: 7. This CDR3 is built from 14 residues. Germline CDR1 is LGHDT and CDR2 is YNNKEL (reference sequence). The CDR3 DNA reads TGTGCCAGCAGCCCCGGGACTAACCTTTACGAGCAGTACTTC. This gives the protein CASSPGTNLYEQYF.

The CDR3 DNA reads as TGCGCCAGCAGCGCCGCTCCGGGCCGGGGAGATACGCAGTATTTT. Its translation: CASSAAPGRGDTQYF. The chain links TRBV5-1 to TRBJ2-3; the D gene is possibly TRBD2 (5 bases). The CDR3 runs to 15 residues. Trimming pared 4 bases from V and 5 bases from J, leaving 17 bases between. Germline V lookup: CDR1 SGHRS, CDR2 YFSETQ.

This chain uses TRBV3-1 with TRBJ2-3; TRBD2 is a possible D gene (7 bases). The V end lost 4 bases, the J end lost 2 bases, and 22 bases lay between the germline ends. CDR1 is LGHDT, CDR2 YNNKEL, per germline (reference sequence). This CDR3 spans 18 amino acids. CDR3 sequence (DNA): TGTGCCAGCAGCCCGGGCGGGGGCCAGACTTATTCCACAGATACGCAGTATTTT. Translating gives CASSPGGGQTYSTDTQYF.

In the case of this clonotype: A read error may explain this, as a much larger clone is one base away. The CDR3 ends on some other residue instead of the conserved phenylalanine or tryptophan, so this is likely a read error. V and J are TRBV20-1 and TRBJ2-3; 8 nucleotides line up with TRBD2. V gave up 5 bases and J gave up 0 bases; unmatched junction bases: 7. Germline assignment: CDR1 DFQATT and CDR2 SNEGSKA (reference sequence). The CDR3 contains 15 residues. The CDR3 protein is CSAEPAGVSTDTQYS. CDR3 coding DNA: TGCAGTGCTGAGCCAGCGGGGGTTAGCACAGATACGCAGTATTCT.

The genes are TRBV29-1 and TRBJ1-4; 8 bases fit TRBD1. Germline V gives CDR1 SQVTM, CDR2 ANQGSEA. The CDR3 contains 11 residues. CDR3 amino acids: CAGTGSEKLFF. The DNA for the CDR3 is TGCGCCGGGACAGGAAGTGAAAAACTGTTTTTT.

This rearrangement joins TRBV5-1 to TRBJ2-5; D possibly matches TRBD1 or TRBD2 (6 bases each). V lost 4 bases, J lost 5 bases, and 15 bases lay in between. The length of the CDR3 is 14 residues. The germline V gene has CDR1 SGHRS and CDR2 YFSETQ. The CDR3 protein is CASSPGALGETQYF. DNA of the CDR3: TGCGCCAGCAGCCCGGGGGCCCTGGGGGAGACCCAGTACTTC.